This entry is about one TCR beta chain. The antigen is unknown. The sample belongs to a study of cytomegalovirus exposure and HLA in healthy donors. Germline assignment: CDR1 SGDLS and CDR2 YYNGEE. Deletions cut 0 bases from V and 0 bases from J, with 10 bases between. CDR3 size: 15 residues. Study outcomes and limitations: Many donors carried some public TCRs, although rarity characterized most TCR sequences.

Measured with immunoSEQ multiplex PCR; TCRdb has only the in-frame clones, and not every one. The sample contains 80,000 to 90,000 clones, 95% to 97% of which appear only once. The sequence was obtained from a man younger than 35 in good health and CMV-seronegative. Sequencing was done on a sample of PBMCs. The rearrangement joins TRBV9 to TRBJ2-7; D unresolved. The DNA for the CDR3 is TGTGCCAGCAGCGTAGGTCATCCCAGCTCCTACGAGCAGTACTTC. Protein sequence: CASSVGHPSSYEQYF.